This TCR beta chain is drawn from a study of blood T cell repertoires in COVID-19. As for the study in general: Donors in the United States, Italy and Spain gave samples during acute or convalescent COVID-19. PBMCs, B-cell-depleted T cells, or T cells were the source of the cDNA or gDNA that made up the material.

Here immunoSEQ multiplex PCR was the method, and the copy in TCRdb shows in-frame clones only, minus some. The data contain roughly 220,000 clones, roughly 84% of them seen just once; the ten biggest clones take up roughly 2.4%. The clonotype originates from a woman aged 55-69 years with acute or convalescent COVID-19. Sequencing was performed on peripheral blood.

The CDR3 nucleotides are TGTGCCAGCAGCCAGACCGGGACAGAAGCTAACTATGGCTACACCTTC. Translating it yields CASSQTGTEANYGYTF. J is TRBJ1-2 and V is TRBV7-9; 7 bases align to TRBD1. The CDR3 extends over 16 amino acids. J gave up 0 bases and V 5 bases, and 9 bases lay outside the gene matches. CDR1 and CDR2 (germline): SEHNR, FQNEAQ (reference sequence).